These T cell receptor beta chains were read from a single sample in a study of graft-versus-host responses after intestinal transplantation. Using immunoSEQ multiplex PCR, the repertoire was profiled, and TCRdb retains in-frame clones only, with some absent. Among some 62,000 clones listed, 85% to 95% were seen once. These receptors are not linked to any known antigen. This material consisted of unstimulated CD8+ T cells sorted from spleen or lymph node cells, taken before transplant. These receptors all come from a human donor who was the organ donor for an intestinal transplant. Each CDR3 is given with its conserved first and last residue. The order of the fields is CDR3 DNA, CDR3 protein, J gene, V gene, clone size, D gene. A D gene is named only where the DNA matches it firmly. A clone size is listed for some rows: how often the clone was seen (once, few, many), or a class if it is expanded.

cdr3_nt: TGTGCCAGCAGCTTAACGGGGAATCAGCCCCAGCATTTT; cdr3_aa: CASSLTGNQPQHF; j_call: TRBJ1-5; v_call: TRBV11-2; clone_size: .; d_call: .
cdr3_nt: TGTGCCAGCAGCATGGACAGCCCCTACGAGCAGTACTTC; cdr3_aa: CASSMDSPYEQYF; j_call: TRBJ2-7; v_call: TRBV11-2; clone_size: .; d_call: .
cdr3_nt: TGTGCCAGCAGCGGAACGGGACAGCCCACCTACGAGCAGTACTTC; cdr3_aa: CASSGTGQPTYEQYF; j_call: TRBJ2-7; v_call: TRBV9; clone_size: .; d_call: TRBD1
cdr3_nt: TGTGCCAGCAGTCCCTGGTGGGGGACAGGGCTACACGAGCAGTACTTC; cdr3_aa: CASSPWWGTGLHEQYF; j_call: TRBJ2-7; v_call: TRBV27; clone_size: .; d_call: TRBD1
cdr3_nt: TGTGCCACCAGCAGTAAGAGACAGCCAGACTATGGCTACACCTTC; cdr3_aa: CATSSKRQPDYGYTF; j_call: TRBJ1-2; v_call: TRBV15; clone_size: .; d_call: .
cdr3_nt: TGTGCCAGCAGCTTATCTATACTAGCGGGAGTAGGGGACACCGGGGAGCTGTTTTTT; cdr3_aa: CASSLSILAGVGDTGELFF; j_call: TRBJ2-2; v_call: TRBV7-3; clone_size: .; d_call: TRBD2
cdr3_nt: TGCGCCAGCAGCCAAGATGCATCGGGGGGGGACGAGCAGTACTTC; cdr3_aa: CASSQDASGGDEQYF; j_call: TRBJ2-7; v_call: TRBV4-1; clone_size: .; d_call: TRBD2
cdr3_nt: TGTGCCAGCAGGCGGACAGGGGGCCTCAATCAGCCCCAGCATTTT; cdr3_aa: CASRRTGGLNQPQHF; j_call: TRBJ1-5; v_call: TRBV2; clone_size: .; d_call: TRBD1
cdr3_nt: TGTGCCAGCAGCGCTAACCGGGAGTTGGGCTATGGCTACACCTTC; cdr3_aa: CASSANRELGYGYTF; j_call: TRBJ1-2; v_call: TRBV9; clone_size: .; d_call: .
cdr3_nt: TGTGCCAGCGTTGCGGGGCCCCAGGGAAACATTCAGTACTTC; cdr3_aa: CASVAGPQGNIQYF; j_call: TRBJ2-4; v_call: TRBV28; clone_size: .; d_call: .
cdr3_nt: TGTGCCAGCAGCCCAGACAGGAGTAATGAAAAACTGTTTTTT; cdr3_aa: CASSPDRSNEKLFF; j_call: TRBJ1-4; v_call: TRBV27; clone_size: .; d_call: .
cdr3_nt: TGTGCCAGCAGACTAGCGGACAATGAGCAGTTCTTC; cdr3_aa: CASRLADNEQFF; j_call: TRBJ2-1; v_call: TRBV27; clone_size: .; d_call: TRBD2
cdr3_nt: TGTGCCAGCAGCGGCGCGGGGCAGCCCCAGCATTTT; cdr3_aa: CASSGAGQPQHF; j_call: TRBJ1-5; v_call: TRBV5-6; clone_size: .; d_call: .
cdr3_nt: TGTGCCAGCAGCTTCGGGCCCCTACGGGATACTGAAGCTTTCTTT; cdr3_aa: CASSFGPLRDTEAFF; j_call: TRBJ1-1; v_call: TRBV7-9; clone_size: .; d_call: .
cdr3_nt: TGTGCCAGCAGTTCACAGATCATGTTCCATCAGCCCCAGCATTTT; cdr3_aa: CASSSQIMFHQPQHF; j_call: TRBJ1-5; v_call: TRBV6-1; clone_size: .; d_call: .
cdr3_nt: TGTGCCAGCAGCTTGGGGCAGGGGAATGAAAAACTGTTTTTT; cdr3_aa: CASSLGQGNEKLFF; j_call: TRBJ1-4; v_call: TRBV5-5; clone_size: .; d_call: .
cdr3_nt: TGTGCCAGCAGCTTGCAGTACAGGGGCAGGCCCCAGCATTTT; cdr3_aa: CASSLQYRGRPQHF; j_call: TRBJ1-5; v_call: TRBV7-8; clone_size: .; d_call: TRBD1
cdr3_nt: TGCAGCGTTGTATCCGAAACAGGGGGCCCTACTCGCTACGAGCAGTACTTC; cdr3_aa: CSVVSETGGPTRYEQYF; j_call: TRBJ2-7; v_call: TRBV29-1; clone_size: .; d_call: TRBD1
cdr3_nt: TGTGCCAGCAGCTCATTACACAGCTCCTACGAGCAGTACTTC; cdr3_aa: CASSSLHSSYEQYF; j_call: TRBJ2-7; v_call: TRBV13; clone_size: once; d_call: .
cdr3_nt: TGCGCCAGCAGCTTGGCCGCCAGCTACGAGCAGTACTTC; cdr3_aa: CASSLAASYEQYF; j_call: TRBJ2-7; v_call: TRBV5-1; clone_size: .; d_call: .
cdr3_nt: TGCGCCAGCAGTCAATCCCCCACAGCCGTGGAATACACAGATACGCAGTATTTT; cdr3_aa: CASSQSPTAVEYTDTQYF; j_call: TRBJ2-3; v_call: TRBV23-1; clone_size: once; d_call: .
cdr3_nt: TGTGCCAGCAGCGCTGGGACAGGGACTTGGCAGTACTTC; cdr3_aa: CASSAGTGTWQYF; j_call: TRBJ2-7; v_call: TRBV7-8; clone_size: .; d_call: TRBD1
cdr3_nt: TGTGCTAGTGGTTTGGAACCAGTTACTAGCGGGGAGACCCAGTACTTC; cdr3_aa: CASGLEPVTSGETQYF; j_call: TRBJ2-5; v_call: TRBV12-5; clone_size: .; d_call: TRBD2
cdr3_nt: TGTGCCAGCAGGGGATTAGACAGATCCTACGAGCAGTACTTC; cdr3_aa: CASRGLDRSYEQYF; j_call: TRBJ2-7; v_call: TRBV6-6; clone_size: .; d_call: .
cdr3_nt: TGTGCCAGCAGTTTTCTCAGCGGGGCTAACTATGGCTACACCTTC; cdr3_aa: CASSFLSGANYGYTF; j_call: TRBJ1-2; v_call: TRBV28; clone_size: once; d_call: .
cdr3_nt: TGTGCCAGCAGGTTAGCCACAGATACGCAGTATTTT; cdr3_aa: CASRLATDTQYF; j_call: TRBJ2-3; v_call: TRBV2; clone_size: .; d_call: .
cdr3_nt: TGTGCCAGCAGTAGCGGGAGCAATGAGCAGTTCTTC; cdr3_aa: CASSSGSNEQFF; j_call: TRBJ2-1; v_call: TRBV27; clone_size: few; d_call: TRBD2
cdr3_nt: TGTGCCAGCAGTTTGACTACGCCCTACGAGCAGTACTTC; cdr3_aa: CASSLTTPYEQYF; j_call: TRBJ2-7; v_call: TRBV27; clone_size: .; d_call: .
cdr3_nt: TGCGCCAGCAGATACGGGCTAGCGGGACCACTACTCACAGATACGCAGTATTTT; cdr3_aa: CASRYGLAGPLLTDTQYF; j_call: TRBJ2-3; v_call: TRBV4-1; clone_size: once; d_call: TRBD2
cdr3_nt: TGTGCCAGCAGCTTTTTGTCTAGCGGGAGTCATGAGCAGTTCTTC; cdr3_aa: CASSFLSSGSHEQFF; j_call: TRBJ2-1; v_call: TRBV5-4; clone_size: .; d_call: TRBD2
cdr3_nt: TGCGCCAGCAGTGGGGGCGAAAAACTGTTTTTT; cdr3_aa: CASSGGEKLFF; j_call: TRBJ1-4; v_call: TRBV4-1; clone_size: .; d_call: .
cdr3_nt: TGCAGCGTTGTAGCGGCGGGACCCTACAATGAGCAGTTCTTC; cdr3_aa: CSVVAAGPYNEQFF; j_call: TRBJ2-1; v_call: TRBV29-1; clone_size: .; d_call: .
cdr3_nt: TGTGCCAGCAGTGATCCCATAAACAGGGGTATCGACTATGGCTACACCTTC; cdr3_aa: CASSDPINRGIDYGYTF; j_call: TRBJ1-2; v_call: TRBV2; clone_size: .; d_call: TRBD1
cdr3_nt: TGTGCCAGTAGTATTGGGACAGGGGAACCCTACGAGCAGTACTTC; cdr3_aa: CASSIGTGEPYEQYF; j_call: TRBJ2-7; v_call: TRBV19; clone_size: .; d_call: TRBD1
cdr3_nt: TGTGCCAGCAGTTCCCTCACCAGGGGAAGATATGGCTACACCTTC; cdr3_aa: CASSSLTRGRYGYTF; j_call: TRBJ1-2; v_call: TRBV6-7; clone_size: .; d_call: .
cdr3_nt: TGCGCCAGCAGTAAGCATAGGCGCGGGACCCAGTACTTC; cdr3_aa: CASSKHRRGTQYF; j_call: TRBJ2-5; v_call: TRBV10-1; clone_size: .; d_call: .
cdr3_nt: TGTGCCAGCAGTTACGTAGGGGTTTCGTACAATGAGCAGTTCTTC; cdr3_aa: CASSYVGVSYNEQFF; j_call: TRBJ2-1; v_call: TRBV13; clone_size: few; d_call: .
cdr3_nt: TGTGCCAGCAGACCTAAGCGGGAGCAGTTCTTC; cdr3_aa: CASRPKREQFF; j_call: TRBJ2-1; v_call: TRBV28; clone_size: once; d_call: .
cdr3_nt: TGTGCCAGCAGCTCCGGTGGGGACAGGGGGCGAGAGACCCAGTACTTC; cdr3_aa: CASSSGGDRGRETQYF; j_call: TRBJ2-5; v_call: TRBV27; clone_size: .; d_call: TRBD1
cdr3_nt: TGCGCCAGCAGCCTCTCTTCCGACATCTATGGCTACACCTTC; cdr3_aa: CASSLSSDIYGYTF; j_call: TRBJ1-2; v_call: TRBV4-1; clone_size: few; d_call: .
cdr3_nt: TGTGCCAGCAGCTTGGATCTAGACAATGAGCAGTTCTTC; cdr3_aa: CASSLDLDNEQFF; j_call: TRBJ2-1; v_call: TRBV5-6; clone_size: few; d_call: .